These T cell receptor beta chains were read from a single sample in a study of T cells in Graves' hyperthyroidism and ophthalmopathy. TCRdb itself ran the multiplex PCR reads through MiXCR, one entry per CDR3 protein. The table has roughly 750,000 distinct CDR3 sequences, about 17% seen once; the top ten hold 8.4%. The sequencing sample was made of blood. These receptors were obtained from a man between 18 and 29 years old with Graves' hyperthyroidism. CDR3s include the opening cysteine and the closing phenylalanine or tryptophan. D genes are given only for firm matches. Expanded clones get a size class; other rows say once, few or many, or leave the size out.

cdr3_aa cdr3_nt v_call d_call clone_size j_call
CASTKAGGFYNEQFF TGTGCCAGCACCAAAGCGGGAGGGTTCTACAATGAGCAGTTCTTC TRBV27 TRBD2 - TRBJ2-1
CASREQREETQYF TGCGCCAGCAGGGAACAGAGAGAAGAGACCCAGTACTTC TRBV5-1 - - TRBJ2-5
CASSFPQDLNTEAFF TGTGCCAGCAGTTTCCCCCAGGACCTGAACACTGAAGCTTTCTTT TRBV28 - - TRBJ1-1
CASSFRLGGELFF TGTGCCAGCAGTTTCAGATTGGGCGGGGAGCTGTTTTTT TRBV6-2/TRBV6-3 - - TRBJ2-2
CATSSSRGSGELFF TGTGCCACCAGCTCTTCCAGGGGCTCCGGGGAGCTGTTTTTT TRBV15 - - TRBJ2-2
CASSETGRTAMEQYF TGTGCCAGCTCAGAAACGGGACGGACAGCCATGGAGCAGTACTTC TRBV18 - many TRBJ2-7
CSVEVHRDPTGNIQYF TGCAGCGTTGAAGTCCACCGGGACCCCACCGGGAACATTCAGTACTTC TRBV29-1 - many TRBJ2-4
CASKAGGEQYF TGTGCCAGCAAGGCAGGGGGCGAGCAGTACTTC TRBV12-3/TRBV12-4 TRBD1 few TRBJ2-7
CASSVKGREQYF TGTGCCAGCAGTGTGAAGGGACGCGAGCAGTACTTC TRBV28 - many TRBJ2-7
CASRMGGGGETQYF TGTGCCAGCAGGATGGGGGGGGGCGGAGAGACCCAGTACTTC TRBV2 - many TRBJ2-5
CSARVLGVAKNIQYF TGCAGTGCTAGAGTACTGGGGGTAGCCAAAAACATTCAGTACTTC TRBV20-1 - - TRBJ2-4
CASSLGQPYNEQFF TGTGCCAGCAGCCTTGGACAACCCTACAATGAGCAGTTCTTC TRBV3-1 - few TRBJ2-1
CASSFSGDSGNTIYF TGTGCCAGCAGTTTCTCGGGGGACTCTGGAAACACCATATATTTT TRBV28 - few TRBJ1-3
CASTDAGITDTQYF TGTGCCAGTACCGACGCGGGGATTACAGATACGCAGTATTTT TRBV19 - few TRBJ2-3
CATSRQRDYNEQFF TGTGCCACCAGTCGCCAGCGGGATTACAATGAGCAGTTCTTC TRBV15 TRBD2 - TRBJ2-1
CASSKQDAATNEKLFF TGTGCCAGTTCAAAGCAGGACGCCGCAACTAATGAAAAACTGTTTTTT TRBV19 - - TRBJ1-4
CASSLLLSHEQFF TGTGCCAGCAGCCTTCTTTTGTCCCATGAGCAGTTCTTC TRBV3-1 - few TRBJ2-1
CASRSGTSGGLEQFF TGTGCCAGCAGATCGGGGACTAGCGGGGGCCTAGAGCAGTTCTTC TRBV6-2/TRBV6-3 TRBD2 - TRBJ2-1
CASNLRLTQANYGYTF TGTGCCAGCAACCTGAGACTGACTCAAGCTAACTATGGCTACACCTTC TRBV2 - many TRBJ1-2
CATSRPGLAGVKSYEQYF TGTGCCACCAGCAGACCGGGACTAGCGGGAGTAAAGAGCTACGAGCAGTACTTC TRBV15 TRBD2 - TRBJ2-7
CASSQGPAPSYNEQFF TGTGCCAGCAGCCAAGGGCCAGCGCCTTCCTACAATGAGCAGTTCTTC TRBV14 - few TRBJ2-1
CASSISGSSGVDYGYTF TGTGCCAGTAGTATATCAGGGAGTTCGGGTGTGGACTATGGCTACACCTTC TRBV19 - - TRBJ1-2